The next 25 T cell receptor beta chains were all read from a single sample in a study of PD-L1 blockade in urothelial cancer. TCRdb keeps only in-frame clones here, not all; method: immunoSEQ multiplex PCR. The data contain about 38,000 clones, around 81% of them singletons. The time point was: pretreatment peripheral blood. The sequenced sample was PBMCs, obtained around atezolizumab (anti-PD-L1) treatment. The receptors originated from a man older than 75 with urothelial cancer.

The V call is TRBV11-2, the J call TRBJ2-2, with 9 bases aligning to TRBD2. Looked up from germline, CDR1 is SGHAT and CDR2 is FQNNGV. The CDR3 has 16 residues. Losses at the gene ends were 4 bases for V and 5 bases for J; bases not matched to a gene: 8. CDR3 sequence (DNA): TGTGCCAGCAGCTACCGGCCTAGCGGGACGACCGGGGAGCTGTTTTTT. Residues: CASSYRPSGTTGELFF.

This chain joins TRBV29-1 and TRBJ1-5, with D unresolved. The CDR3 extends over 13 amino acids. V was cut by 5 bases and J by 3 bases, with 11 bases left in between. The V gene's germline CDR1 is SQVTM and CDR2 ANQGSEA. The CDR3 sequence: CSVLLEVNQPQHF. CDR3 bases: TGCAGCGTTCTTCTTGAGGTCAATCAGCCCCAGCATTTT.

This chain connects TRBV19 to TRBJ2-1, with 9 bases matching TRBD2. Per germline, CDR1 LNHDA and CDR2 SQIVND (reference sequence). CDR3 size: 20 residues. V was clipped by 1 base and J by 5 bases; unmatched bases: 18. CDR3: CASSIVKGSGVAGADNEQFF. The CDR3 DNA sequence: TGTGCCAGTAGTATAGTAAAGGGCTCTGGGGTAGCGGGAGCGGACAATGAGCAGTTCTTC.

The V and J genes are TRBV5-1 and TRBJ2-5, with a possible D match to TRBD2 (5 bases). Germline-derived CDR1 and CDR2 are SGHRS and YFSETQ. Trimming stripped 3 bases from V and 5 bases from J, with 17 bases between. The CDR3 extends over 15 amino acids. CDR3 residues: CASSWAVGGGETQYF. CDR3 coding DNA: TGCGCCAGCAGCTGGGCGGTCGGAGGTGGGGAGACCCAGTACTTC.

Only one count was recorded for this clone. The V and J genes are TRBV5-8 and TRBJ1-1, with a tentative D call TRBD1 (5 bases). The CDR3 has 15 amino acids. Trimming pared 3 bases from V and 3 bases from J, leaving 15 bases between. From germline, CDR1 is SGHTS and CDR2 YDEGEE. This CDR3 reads CASSSAAGMHTEAFF. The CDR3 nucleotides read TGTGCCAGCAGCTCGGCGGCAGGGATGCACACTGAAGCTTTCTTT.

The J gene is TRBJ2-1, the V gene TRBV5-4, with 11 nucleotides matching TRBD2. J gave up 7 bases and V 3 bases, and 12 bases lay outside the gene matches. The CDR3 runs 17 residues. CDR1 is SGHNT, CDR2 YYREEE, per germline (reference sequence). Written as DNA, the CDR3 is TGTGCCAGCAGCTCCCGGTTAGCGGGAGGGGCTGGGAATGAGCAGTTCTTC. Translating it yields CASSSRLAGGAGNEQFF.

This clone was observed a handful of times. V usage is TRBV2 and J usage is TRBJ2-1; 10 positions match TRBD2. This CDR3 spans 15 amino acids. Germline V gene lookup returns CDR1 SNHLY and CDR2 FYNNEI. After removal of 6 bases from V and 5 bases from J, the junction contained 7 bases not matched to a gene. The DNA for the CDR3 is TGTGCCAGCAGGGGGACTAGCGTCTTCCACAATGAGCAGTTCTTC. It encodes CASRGTSVFHNEQFF. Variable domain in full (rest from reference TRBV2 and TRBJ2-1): EPEVTQTPSHQVTQMGQEVILRCVPISNHLYFYWYRQILGQKVEFLVSFYNNEISEKSEIFDDQFSVERPDGSNFTLKIRSTKLEDSAMYFCASRGTSVFHNEQFFGPGTRLTVL.

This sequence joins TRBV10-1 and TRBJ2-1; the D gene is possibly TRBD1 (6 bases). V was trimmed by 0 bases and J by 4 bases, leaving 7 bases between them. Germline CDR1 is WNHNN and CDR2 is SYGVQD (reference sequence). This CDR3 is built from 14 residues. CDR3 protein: CASSESGGYNEQFF. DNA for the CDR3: TGCGCCAGCAGTGAGTCAGGGGGATACAATGAGCAGTTCTTC.

In DNA form, the CDR3 reads TGTGCCAGCAGTGTTCCCGGGAGCTTCTCTGAGCAGTACTTC. Amino acid sequence: CASSVPGSFSEQYF. J is TRBJ2-7 and V is TRBV28; the D gene is possibly TRBD2 (6 bases). V lost 5 bases to trimming and J lost 7 bases, with 18 bases between them. CDR3 length: 14 residues. Germline V CDR1 and CDR2: MDHEN, SYDVKM.

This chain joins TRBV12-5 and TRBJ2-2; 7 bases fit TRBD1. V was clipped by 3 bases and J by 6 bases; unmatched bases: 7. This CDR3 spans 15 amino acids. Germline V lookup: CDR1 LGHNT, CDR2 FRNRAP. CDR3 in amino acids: CASGFETGFAGELFF. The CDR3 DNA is TGTGCTAGTGGTTTTGAGACAGGGTTTGCCGGGGAGCTGTTTTTT.

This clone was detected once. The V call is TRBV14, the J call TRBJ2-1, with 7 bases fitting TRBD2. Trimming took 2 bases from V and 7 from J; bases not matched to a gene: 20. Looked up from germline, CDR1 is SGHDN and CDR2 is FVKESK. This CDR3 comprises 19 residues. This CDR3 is CASSQWALDRLAASNEQFF. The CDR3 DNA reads TGTGCCAGCAGCCAATGGGCTTTAGACCGGCTAGCGGCCTCGAATGAGCAGTTCTTC.

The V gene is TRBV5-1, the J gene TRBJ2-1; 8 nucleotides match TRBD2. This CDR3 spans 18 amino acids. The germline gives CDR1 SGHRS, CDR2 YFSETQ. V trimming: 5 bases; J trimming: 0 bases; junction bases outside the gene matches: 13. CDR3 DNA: TGCGCCAGCAGTTTCTCCAGCGGGAGTTCGAGCTCCTACAATGAGCAGTTCTTC. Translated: CASSFSSGSSSSYNEQFF.

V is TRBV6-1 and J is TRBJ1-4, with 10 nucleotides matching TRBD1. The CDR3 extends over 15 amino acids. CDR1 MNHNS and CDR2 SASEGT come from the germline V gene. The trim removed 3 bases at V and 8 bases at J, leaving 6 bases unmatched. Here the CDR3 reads CASSENLGQGEKLFF. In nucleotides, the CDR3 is TGTGCCAGCAGTGAGAACCTGGGACAGGGGGAAAAACTGTTTTTT.

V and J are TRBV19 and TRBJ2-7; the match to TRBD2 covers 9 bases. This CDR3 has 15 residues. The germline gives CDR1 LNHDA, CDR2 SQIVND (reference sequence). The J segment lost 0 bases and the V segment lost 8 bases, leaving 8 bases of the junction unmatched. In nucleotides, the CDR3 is TGTGCCAGTCGAACTAGCGGGTATCCCTCCTACGAGCAGTACTTC. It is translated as CASRTSGYPSYEQYF. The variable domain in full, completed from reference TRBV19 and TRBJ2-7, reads DGGITQSPKYLFRKEGQNVTLSCEQNLNHDAMYWYRQDPGQGLRLIYYSQIVNDFQKGDIAEGYSVSREKKESFPLTVTSAQKNPTAFYLCASRTSGYPSYEQYFGPGTRLTVT.

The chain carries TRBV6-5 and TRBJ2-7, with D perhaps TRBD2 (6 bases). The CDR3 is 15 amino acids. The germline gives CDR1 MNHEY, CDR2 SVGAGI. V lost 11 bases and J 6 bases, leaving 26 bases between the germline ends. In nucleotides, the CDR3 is TGTGCCGCCGGATGGGAGGACCCTCCTACTTGCGAGCAGTACTTC. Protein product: CAAGWEDPPTCEQYF.

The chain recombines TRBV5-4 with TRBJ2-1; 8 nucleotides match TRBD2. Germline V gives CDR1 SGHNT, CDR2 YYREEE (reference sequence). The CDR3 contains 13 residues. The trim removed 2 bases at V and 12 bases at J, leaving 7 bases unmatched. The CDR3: CASSLDSREGQFF. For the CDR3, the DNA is TGTGCCAGCAGCTTAGACTCCCGGGAGGGGCAGTTCTTC.

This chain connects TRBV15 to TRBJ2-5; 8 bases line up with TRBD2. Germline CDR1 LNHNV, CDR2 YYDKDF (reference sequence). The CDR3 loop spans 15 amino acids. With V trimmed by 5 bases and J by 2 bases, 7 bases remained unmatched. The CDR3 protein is CATSGGKRGQETQYF. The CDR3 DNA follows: TGTGCCACCAGCGGAGGGAAGCGGGGGCAAGAGACCCAGTACTTC.

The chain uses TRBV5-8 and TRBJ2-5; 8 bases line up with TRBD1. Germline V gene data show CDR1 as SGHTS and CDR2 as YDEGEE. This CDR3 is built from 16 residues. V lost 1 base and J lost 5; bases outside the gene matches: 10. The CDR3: CASSLFGQGGYETQYF. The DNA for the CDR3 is TGTGCCAGCAGCTTGTTCGGACAGGGAGGTTATGAGACCCAGTACTTC. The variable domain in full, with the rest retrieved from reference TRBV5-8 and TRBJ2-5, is EAGVTQSPTHLIKTRGQQATLRCSPISGHTSVYWYQQALGLGLQFLLWYDEGEERNRGNFPPRFSGRQFPNYSSELNVNALELEDSALYLCASSLFGQGGYETQYFGPGTRLLVL.

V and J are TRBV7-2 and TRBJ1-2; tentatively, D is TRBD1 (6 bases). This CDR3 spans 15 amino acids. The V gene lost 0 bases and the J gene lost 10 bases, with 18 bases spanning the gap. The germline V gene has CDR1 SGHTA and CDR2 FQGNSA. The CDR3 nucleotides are TGTGCCAGCAGCTTAGCCGTGACAGGAGTTGAAACCTACACCTTC. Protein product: CASSLAVTGVETYTF.

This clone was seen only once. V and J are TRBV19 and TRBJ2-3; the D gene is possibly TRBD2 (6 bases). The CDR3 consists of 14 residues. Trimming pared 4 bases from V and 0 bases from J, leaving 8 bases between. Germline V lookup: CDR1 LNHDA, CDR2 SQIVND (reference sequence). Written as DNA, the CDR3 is TGTGCCAGTAGTAAGGGACTTAGCACAGATACGCAGTATTTT. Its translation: CASSKGLSTDTQYF.

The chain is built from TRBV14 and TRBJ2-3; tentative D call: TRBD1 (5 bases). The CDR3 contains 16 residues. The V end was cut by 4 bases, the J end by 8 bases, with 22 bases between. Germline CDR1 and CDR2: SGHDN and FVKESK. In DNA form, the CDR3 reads TGTGCCAGCAGCCGGTCCCTCCCGACTGGCCAGGGTACGCAGTATTTT. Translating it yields CASSRSLPTGQGTQYF.

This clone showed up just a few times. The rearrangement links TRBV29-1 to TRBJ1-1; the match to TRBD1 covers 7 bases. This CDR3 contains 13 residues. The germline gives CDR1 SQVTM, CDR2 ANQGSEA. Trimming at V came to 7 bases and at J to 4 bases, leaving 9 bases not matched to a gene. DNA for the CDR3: TGCAGCGCACCGACAGGGTCGGGCACTGAAGCTTTCTTT. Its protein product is CSAPTGSGTEAFF.

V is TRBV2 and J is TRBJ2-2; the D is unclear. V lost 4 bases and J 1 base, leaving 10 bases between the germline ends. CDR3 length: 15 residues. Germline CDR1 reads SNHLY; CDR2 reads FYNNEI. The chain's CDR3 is CASSVGLLNTGELFF. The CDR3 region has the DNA TGTGCCAGCAGTGTTGGGCTTTTGAACACCGGGGAGCTGTTTTTT. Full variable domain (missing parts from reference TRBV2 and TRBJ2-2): EPEVTQTPSHQVTQMGQEVILRCVPISNHLYFYWYRQILGQKVEFLVSFYNNEISEKSEIFDDQFSVERPDGSNFTLKIRSTKLEDSAMYFCASSVGLLNTGELFFGEGSRLTVL.

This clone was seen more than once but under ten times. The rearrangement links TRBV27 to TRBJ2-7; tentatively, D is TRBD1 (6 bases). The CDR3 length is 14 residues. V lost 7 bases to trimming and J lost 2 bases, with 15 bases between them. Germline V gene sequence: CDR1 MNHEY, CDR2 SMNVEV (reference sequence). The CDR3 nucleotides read TGTGCCAGCAAACCTCAGGGGTACACCTACGAGCAGTACTTC. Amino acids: CASKPQGYTYEQYF.

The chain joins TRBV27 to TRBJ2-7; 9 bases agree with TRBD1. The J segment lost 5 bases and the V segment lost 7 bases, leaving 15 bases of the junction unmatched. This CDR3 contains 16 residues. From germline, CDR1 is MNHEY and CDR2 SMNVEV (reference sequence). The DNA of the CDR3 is TGTGCCAGCAAACTACGGTGGGACAGGGCAAGGGACGAGCAGTACTTC. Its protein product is CASKLRWDRARDEQYF.